Below, 18 T cell receptor beta chains from the same sample are listed, as sequenced in a study of beta chain features in type 1 diabetes. Findings and caveats of the study: Shorter TCRB CDR3s, moderately but significantly so, were found in Type 1 diabetes patients in all four CD4+ subsets.

Which antigens these TCRs recognize remains unknown. Expressed TCRB transcripts were sequenced because the entire RNA isolate underwent reverse transcription. Method: immunoSEQ multiplex PCR; TCRdb's copy keeps in-frame clones and lacks some. The table records 52,000 or so clones, 52% of them present only once. The specimen was Tregs from blood. Source of these receptors: a woman in her thirties or forties with type 1 diabetes.

This clone was recorded a few times. The chain combines TRBV2 with TRBJ2-1; D perhaps matches TRBD1 (5 bases). The CDR3 consists of 13 residues. CDR1 is SNHLY and CDR2 is FYNNEI in the germline V gene. The V end lost 5 bases, the J end lost 6 bases, and 11 bases lay between the germline ends. The CDR3 is CASSLRQLNEQFF. CDR3 coding DNA: TGTGCCAGCAGTCTCCGACAGCTCAATGAGCAGTTCTTC.

The rearrangement uses TRBV18 and TRBJ1-1; D not certain. This CDR3 has 13 amino acids. Germline V gene data show CDR1 as KGHSH and CDR2 as LQKENI. The V end was cut by 2 bases, the J end by 7 bases, with 11 bases between. The CDR3 region is CASSPSIESEAFF. For the CDR3, the DNA is TGTGCCAGCTCACCATCGATCGAGAGTGAAGCTTTCTTT.

The chain recombines TRBV7-3 with TRBJ1-6; D is possibly TRBD1 (5 bases). Trimming shortened V by 0 bases and J by 1 base, and 10 bases separated the two germline ends. This CDR3 has 17 amino acids. Germline CDR1 reads SGHTA; CDR2 reads FQGTGA. The CDR3 spells CASSLTGQGSYNSPLHF. CDR3 bases: TGTGCCAGCAGCTTAACGGGGCAAGGATCCTATAATTCACCCCTCCACTTT.

This rearrangement joins TRBV6-5 to TRBJ2-1; D is possibly TRBD2 (6 bases). CDR1 is MNHEY and CDR2 is SVGAGI in the germline V gene. The V and J ends lost 4 bases and 4 bases respectively, with 8 bases between them. The CDR3 totals 13 residues. This CDR3 reads CASSSRGYNEQFF. The DNA of the CDR3 is TGTGCCAGCAGTTCCCGGGGGTACAATGAGCAGTTCTTC.

A note on this clone: The DNA is left out, because the CDR3 cannot be placed on it with certainty; the CDR3 is given as TCRdb lists it. The rearrangement uses TRBV28 and TRBJ1-5. The CDR3 spans 12 residues, counting both ends. Per germline, CDR1 MDHEN and CDR2 SYDVKM. The CDR3 loop is CASSSSRSAQHF.

The V gene is TRBV6-6, the J gene TRBJ2-3; D is perhaps TRBD2 (5 bases). Germline CDR1 MNHNY, CDR2 SVGAGI (reference sequence). Trimming shortened V by 6 bases and J by 2 bases, and 15 bases separated the two germline ends. The CDR3 has 15 amino acids. CDR3 amino acids: CASRHGQRFTDTQYF. CDR3 coding DNA: TGTGCCAGCAGACACGGGCAGCGGTTCACAGATACGCAGTATTTT.

The V and J genes are TRBV27 and TRBJ2-7; D remains unclear. Trimming pared 6 bases from V and 4 bases from J, leaving 13 bases between. The V gene's germline CDR1 is MNHEY and CDR2 SMNVEV (reference sequence). This CDR3 region has 13 residues. CDR3 region: CASRRQPPYEQYF. CDR3 sequence (DNA): TGTGCCAGCAGGCGGCAACCACCGTACGAGCAGTACTTC.

The chain uses TRBV9 and TRBJ2-1; 10 nucleotides agree with TRBD2. CDR3 length: 20 amino acids. The V segment lost 0 bases and the J segment 6 bases; nucleotides outside the gene matches: 18. CDR1 SGDLS and CDR2 YYNGEE come from the germline V gene. CDR3 sequence reads: CASSVGRASGSITALNEQFF. The CDR3 nucleotides are TGTGCCAGCAGCGTAGGGAGGGCTAGCGGGAGTATTACCGCACTCAATGAGCAGTTCTTC.

This sequence joins TRBV7-2 and TRBJ2-3, with 7 nucleotides matching TRBD1. Germline V gene sequence: CDR1 SGHTA, CDR2 FQGNSA. With V trimmed by 5 bases and J by 4 bases, 3 bases remained unmatched. The CDR3 covers 13 residues. CDR3 DNA sequence: TGTGCCAGCAGCGACAGGGTCGCAGATACGCAGTATTTT. Residues: CASSDRVADTQYF.

This clone was seen more than once but under ten times. The chain employs TRBV5-1 and TRBJ2-5, with D perhaps matching TRBD2 (6 bases). TRBJ2-7 matches the DNA end more closely, so the J call is doubtful. Germline CDR1 and CDR2: SGHRS and YFSETQ. The CDR3 runs to 14 residues. This CDR3 reads CASRPVGAEGEQYF. The CDR3, as DNA: TGCGCCAGCCGTCCGGTCGGGGCGGAGGGCGAGCAGTACTTC.

In this sample, this clone turned up a few times. The chain couples TRBV7-9 to TRBJ2-4, with D perhaps matching TRBD1 (6 bases). With 7 bases removed from V and 8 bases from J, the gap between germline ends came to 21 bases. The CDR3 is made up of 15 amino acids. CDR1 and CDR2 (germline): SEHNR, FQNEAQ (reference sequence). CDR3 protein: CASTRAGTPGHIQYF. CDR3 bases: TGTGCCAGCACGCGAGCCGGGACACCGGGGCACATTCAGTACTTC.

This chain joins TRBV5-1 and TRBJ1-3; possibly TRBD1 for D (6 bases). Trimming left V 1 base short and J 0 bases short, with 8 bases between. The CDR3 totals 15 residues. CDR1 and CDR2 (germline): SGHRS, YFSETQ. CDR3 nucleotide sequence: TGCGCCAGCAGCTTGTCAGGGGACTCTGGAAACACCATATATTTT. Amino acids: CASSLSGDSGNTIYF.

This clone came up a few times. J is TRBJ2-1 and V is TRBV19; 9 nucleotides align to TRBD2. V lost 7 bases and J lost 6; bases outside the gene matches: 7. Germline V CDR1 and CDR2: LNHDA, SQIVND (reference sequence). This CDR3 is built from 14 residues. The CDR3: CASTTSGFTNEQFF. The CDR3 DNA reads as TGTGCCAGTACTACTAGCGGGTTCACCAATGAGCAGTTCTTC.

The V call is TRBV19, the J call TRBJ2-7; D is possibly TRBD1 (5 bases). Germline lookup yields CDR1 LNHDA and CDR2 SQIVND (reference sequence). Between the trimmed V and J ends, which lost 3 bases and 6 bases, there was a span of 6 bases. The CDR3 covers 11 residues. This chain's CDR3 is CASSIRGEQYF. The CDR3 bases are TGTGCCAGTAGTATTAGGGGCGAGCAGTACTTC.

The rearrangement links TRBV7-2 to TRBJ1-1; D is unclear. Trimming took 0 bases from V and 4 from J, leaving 3 bases between them. Germline V gene lookup returns CDR1 SGHTA and CDR2 FQGNSA. CDR3 length equals 12 residues. This CDR3 reads CASSLASTEAFF. CDR3 coding DNA: TGTGCCAGCAGCTTAGCCAGCACTGAAGCTTTCTTT.

The genes are TRBV7-9 and TRBJ1-4, with a tentative D call TRBD1 (6 bases). Deletions cut 6 bases from V and 4 bases from J, with 15 bases between. This CDR3 has 15 amino acids. Germline-derived CDR1 and CDR2 are SEHNR and FQNEAQ (reference sequence). The CDR3 DNA follows: TGTGCCAGCAGAAATCAACAGGGTGGTAATGAAAAACTGTTTTTT. Residues: CASRNQQGGNEKLFF.

The chain employs TRBV4-1 and TRBJ1-1, with D perhaps TRBD1 (5 bases). V was pared by 0 bases and J by 7 bases, with 9 bases between. Germline V CDR1 and CDR2: MGHRA, YSYEKL. This CDR3 is 13 amino acids long. The CDR3 sequence is CASSQEGVGEAFF. CDR3 coding DNA: TGCGCCAGCAGCCAAGAAGGGGTAGGTGAAGCTTTCTTT.

V usage is TRBV2 and J usage is TRBJ1-2; D possibly corresponds to TRBD1 (5 bases). CDR1 is SNHLY, CDR2 FYNNEI, per germline. CDR3 length equals 12 residues. Between the trimmed V and J ends, which lost 6 bases and 4 bases, there was a span of 9 bases. For the CDR3, the DNA is TGTGCCAGCAGGGGCGACAGCTATGGCTACACCTTC. Translated, it gives CASRGDSYGYTF.